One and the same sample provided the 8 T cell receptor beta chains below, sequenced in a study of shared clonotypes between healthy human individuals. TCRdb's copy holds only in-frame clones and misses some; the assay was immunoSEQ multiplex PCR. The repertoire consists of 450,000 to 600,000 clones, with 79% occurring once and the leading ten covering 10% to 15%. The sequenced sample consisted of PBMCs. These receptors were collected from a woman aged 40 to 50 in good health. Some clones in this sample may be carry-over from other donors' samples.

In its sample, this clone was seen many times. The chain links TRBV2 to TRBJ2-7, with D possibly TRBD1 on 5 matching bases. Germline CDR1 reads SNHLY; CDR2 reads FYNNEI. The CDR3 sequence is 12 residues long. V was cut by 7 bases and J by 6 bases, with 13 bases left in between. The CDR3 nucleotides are TGTGCCAGCACCACTACAGGTGCCGAGCAGTACTTC. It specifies CASTTTGAEQYF.

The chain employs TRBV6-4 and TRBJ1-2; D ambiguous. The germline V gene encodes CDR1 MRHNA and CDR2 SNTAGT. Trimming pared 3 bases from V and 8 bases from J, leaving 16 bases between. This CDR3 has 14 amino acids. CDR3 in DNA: TGTGCCAGCAGTGATTCGGCGGGCCGTAGAGGCTACACCTTC. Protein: CASSDSAGRRGYTF.

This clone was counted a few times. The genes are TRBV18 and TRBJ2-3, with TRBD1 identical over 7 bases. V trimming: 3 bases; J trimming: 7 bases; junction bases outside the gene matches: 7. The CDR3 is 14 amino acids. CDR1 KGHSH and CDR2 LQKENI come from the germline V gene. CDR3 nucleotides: TGTGCCAGCTCACCCGGAACCAGGGGGAATACGCAGTATTTT. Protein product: CASSPGTRGNTQYF.

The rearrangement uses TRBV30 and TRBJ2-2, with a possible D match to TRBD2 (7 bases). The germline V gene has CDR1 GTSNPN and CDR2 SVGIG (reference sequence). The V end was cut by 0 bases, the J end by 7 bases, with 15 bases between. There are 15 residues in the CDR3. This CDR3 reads CAWSVRQGRGGELFF. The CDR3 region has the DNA TGTGCCTGGAGTGTACGGCAGGGGAGGGGCGGGGAGCTGTTTTTT.

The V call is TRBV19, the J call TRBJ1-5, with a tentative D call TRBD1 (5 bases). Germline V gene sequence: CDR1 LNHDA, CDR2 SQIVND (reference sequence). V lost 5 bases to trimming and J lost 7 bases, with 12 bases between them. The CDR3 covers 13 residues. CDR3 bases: TGTGCCAGTAGTCCAGGGACGGGGCAGCCCCAGCATTTT. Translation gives CASSPGTGQPQHF.

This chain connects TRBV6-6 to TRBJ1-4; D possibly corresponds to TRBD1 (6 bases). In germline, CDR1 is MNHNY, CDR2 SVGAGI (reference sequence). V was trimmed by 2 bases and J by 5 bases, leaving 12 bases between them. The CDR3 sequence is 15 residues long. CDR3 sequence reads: CASSYLGTLNEKLFF. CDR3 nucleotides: TGTGCCAGCAGTTACCTCGGGACATTAAATGAAAAACTGTTTTTT.

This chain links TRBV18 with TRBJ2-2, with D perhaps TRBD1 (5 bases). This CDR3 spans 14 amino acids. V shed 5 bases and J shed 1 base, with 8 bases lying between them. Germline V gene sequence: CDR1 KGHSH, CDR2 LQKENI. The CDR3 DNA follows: TGTGCCAGCTCATCAACAGGGAACACCGGGGAGCTGTTTTTT. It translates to CASSSTGNTGELFF. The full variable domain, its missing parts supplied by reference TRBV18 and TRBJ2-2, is NAGVMQNPRHLVRRRGQEARLRCSPMKGHSHVYWYRQLPEEGLKFMVYLQKENIIDESGMPKERFSAEFPKEGPSILRIQQVVRGDSAAYFCASSSTGNTGELFFGEGSRLTVL.

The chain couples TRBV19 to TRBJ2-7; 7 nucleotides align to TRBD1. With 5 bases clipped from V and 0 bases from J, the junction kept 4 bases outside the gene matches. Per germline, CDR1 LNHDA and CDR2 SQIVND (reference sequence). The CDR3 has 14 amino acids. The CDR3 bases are TGTGCCAGTAGTGGGGGACAGAGCTCCTACGAGCAGTACTTC. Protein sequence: CASSGGQSSYEQYF.